One and the same sample provided the 2 T cell receptor beta chains below, sequenced in a study of OX40 agonist ivuxolimab in advanced cancers. Only in-frame clones appear in the TCRdb table, and some are missing; sequencing was by immunoSEQ multiplex PCR. The table shows tens of thousands of clones, with around nine tenths occurring only once. Material: CD4+ or CD8+ T cells sorted from blood, obtained in a trial of the OX40 agonist ivuxolimab. These receptor sequences come from an adult with an advanced solid tumor such as melanoma, head and neck, liver or kidney cancer.

The V call is TRBV19, the J call TRBJ1-5; D gene uncertain. Trimming took 8 bases from V and 3 from J, leaving 11 bases between them. Germline CDR1 LNHDA, CDR2 SQIVND (reference sequence). This CDR3 is 13 amino acids long. CDR3 nucleotides: TGTGCCAGTGCTCCTCGGGACAATCAGCCCCAGCATTTT. Translating gives CASAPRDNQPQHF.

This rearrangement joins TRBV29-1 to TRBJ2-3; 9 positions match TRBD1. Germline values: CDR1 SQVTM, CDR2 ANQGSEA. V was clipped by 6 bases and J by 5 bases; unmatched bases: 12. This CDR3 is built from 15 residues. In nucleotides, the CDR3 is TGCAGCGTCGAGGTGGGGACAGGGTTCGTAGATACGCAGTATTTT. Protein product: CSVEVGTGFVDTQYF.